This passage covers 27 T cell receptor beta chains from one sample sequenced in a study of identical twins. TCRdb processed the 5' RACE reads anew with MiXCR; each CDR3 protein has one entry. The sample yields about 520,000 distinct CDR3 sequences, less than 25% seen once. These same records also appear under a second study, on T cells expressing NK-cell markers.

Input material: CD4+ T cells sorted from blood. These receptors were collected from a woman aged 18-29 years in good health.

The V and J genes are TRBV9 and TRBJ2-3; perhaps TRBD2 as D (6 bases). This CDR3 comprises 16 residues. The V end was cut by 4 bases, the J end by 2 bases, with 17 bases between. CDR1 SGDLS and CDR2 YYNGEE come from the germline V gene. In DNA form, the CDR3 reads TGTGCCAGCAGCCACCGATCGGGACTCAACACAGATACGCAGTATTTT. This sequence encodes CASSHRSGLNTDTQYF.

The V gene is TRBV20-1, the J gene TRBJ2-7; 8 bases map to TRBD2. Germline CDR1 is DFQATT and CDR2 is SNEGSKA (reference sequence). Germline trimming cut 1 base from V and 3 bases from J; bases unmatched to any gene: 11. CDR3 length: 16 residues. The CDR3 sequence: CSARVPQGLGFYEQYF. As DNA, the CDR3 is TGCAGTGCTAGAGTCCCTCAGGGACTAGGTTTCTACGAGCAGTACTTC.

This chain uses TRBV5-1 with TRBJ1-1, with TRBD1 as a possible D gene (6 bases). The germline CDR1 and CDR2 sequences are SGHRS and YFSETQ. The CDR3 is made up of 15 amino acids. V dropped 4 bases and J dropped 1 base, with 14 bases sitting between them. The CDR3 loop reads CASSVLTGTNTEAFF. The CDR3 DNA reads TGCGCCAGCAGCGTTTTAACAGGGACGAACACTGAAGCTTTCTTT.

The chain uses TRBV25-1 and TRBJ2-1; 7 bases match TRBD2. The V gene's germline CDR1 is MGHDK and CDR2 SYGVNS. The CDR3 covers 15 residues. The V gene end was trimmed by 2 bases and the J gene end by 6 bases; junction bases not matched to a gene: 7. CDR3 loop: CASSELGGSGNEQFF. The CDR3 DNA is TGTGCCAGCAGTGAACTGGGCGGGAGCGGCAATGAGCAGTTCTTC.

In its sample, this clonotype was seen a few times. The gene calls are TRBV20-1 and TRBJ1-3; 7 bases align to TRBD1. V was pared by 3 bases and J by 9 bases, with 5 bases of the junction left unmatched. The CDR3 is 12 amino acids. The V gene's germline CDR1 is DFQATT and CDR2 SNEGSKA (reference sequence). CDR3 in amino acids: CSASEGASTIYF. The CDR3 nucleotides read TGCAGTGCTAGTGAGGGGGCCAGCACCATATATTTT.

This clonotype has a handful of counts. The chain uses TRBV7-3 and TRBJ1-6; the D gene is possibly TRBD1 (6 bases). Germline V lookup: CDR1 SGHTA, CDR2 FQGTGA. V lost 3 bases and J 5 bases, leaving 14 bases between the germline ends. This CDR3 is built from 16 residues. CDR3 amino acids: CASSFAGRGNNSPLHF. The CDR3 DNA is TGTGCCAGCAGCTTCGCAGGGAGGGGGAATAATTCACCCCTCCACTTT.

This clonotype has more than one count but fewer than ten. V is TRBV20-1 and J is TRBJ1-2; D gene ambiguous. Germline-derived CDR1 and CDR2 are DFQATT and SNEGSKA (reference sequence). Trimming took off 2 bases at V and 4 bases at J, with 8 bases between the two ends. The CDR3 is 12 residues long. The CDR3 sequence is CSARSLSYGYTF. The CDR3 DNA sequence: TGCAGTGCTAGATCGTTGAGCTATGGCTACACCTTC.

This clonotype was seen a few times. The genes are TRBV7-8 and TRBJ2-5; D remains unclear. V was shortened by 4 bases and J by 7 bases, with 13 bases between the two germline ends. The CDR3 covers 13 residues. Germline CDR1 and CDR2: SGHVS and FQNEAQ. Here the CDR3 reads CASSSSALGTQYF. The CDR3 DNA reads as TGTGCCAGCAGCTCAAGCGCTTTGGGGACCCAGTACTTC.

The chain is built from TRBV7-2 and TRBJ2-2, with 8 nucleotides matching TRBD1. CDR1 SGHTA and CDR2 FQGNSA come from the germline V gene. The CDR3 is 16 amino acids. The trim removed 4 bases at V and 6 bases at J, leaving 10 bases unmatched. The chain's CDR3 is CASSSGRGRGPGELFF. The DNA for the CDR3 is TGTGCCAGCAGCTCTGGCAGGGGGCGTGGGCCCGGGGAGCTGTTTTTT.

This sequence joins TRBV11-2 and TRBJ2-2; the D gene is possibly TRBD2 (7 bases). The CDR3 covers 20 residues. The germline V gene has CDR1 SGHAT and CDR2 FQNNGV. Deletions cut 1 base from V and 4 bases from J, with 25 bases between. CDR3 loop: CASSLGLGLAVRGGTGELFF. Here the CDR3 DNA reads TGTGCCAGCAGCTTAGGTCTGGGCCTAGCGGTCCGAGGGGGCACCGGGGAGCTGTTTTTT.

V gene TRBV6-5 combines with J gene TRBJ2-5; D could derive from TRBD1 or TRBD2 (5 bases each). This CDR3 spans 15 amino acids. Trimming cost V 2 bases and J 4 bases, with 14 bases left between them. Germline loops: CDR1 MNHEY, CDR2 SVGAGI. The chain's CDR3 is CASSYRHVGGETQYF. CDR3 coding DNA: TGTGCCAGCAGTTACCGTCATGTTGGGGGAGAGACCCAGTACTTC.

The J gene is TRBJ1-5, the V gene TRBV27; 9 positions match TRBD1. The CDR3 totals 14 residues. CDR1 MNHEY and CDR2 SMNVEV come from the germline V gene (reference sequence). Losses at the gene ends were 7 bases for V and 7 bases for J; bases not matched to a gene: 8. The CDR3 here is CASKTGGAGQPQHF. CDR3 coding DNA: TGTGCCAGCAAAACAGGGGGCGCGGGACAGCCCCAGCATTTT.

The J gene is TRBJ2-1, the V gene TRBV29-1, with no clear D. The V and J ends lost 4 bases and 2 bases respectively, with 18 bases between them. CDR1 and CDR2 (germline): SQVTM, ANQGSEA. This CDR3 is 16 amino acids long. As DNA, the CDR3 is TGCAGCGTTGTAAGGCCCTTAGTAACAACCTACAATGAGCAGTTCTTC. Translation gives CSVVRPLVTTYNEQFF.

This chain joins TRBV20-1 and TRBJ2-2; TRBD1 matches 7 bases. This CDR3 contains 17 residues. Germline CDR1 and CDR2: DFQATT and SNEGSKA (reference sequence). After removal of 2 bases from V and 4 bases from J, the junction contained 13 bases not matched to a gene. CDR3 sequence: CSARITGTEWTTGELFF. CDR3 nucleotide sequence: TGCAGTGCTAGAATTACAGGGACAGAGTGGACCACCGGGGAGCTGTTTTTT.

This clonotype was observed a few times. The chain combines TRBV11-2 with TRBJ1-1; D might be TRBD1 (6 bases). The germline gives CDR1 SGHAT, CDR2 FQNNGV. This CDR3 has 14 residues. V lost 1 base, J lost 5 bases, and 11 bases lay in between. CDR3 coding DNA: TGTGCCAGCAGCTTAGTCTGGGGGCTTACTGAAGCTTTCTTT. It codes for CASSLVWGLTEAFF.

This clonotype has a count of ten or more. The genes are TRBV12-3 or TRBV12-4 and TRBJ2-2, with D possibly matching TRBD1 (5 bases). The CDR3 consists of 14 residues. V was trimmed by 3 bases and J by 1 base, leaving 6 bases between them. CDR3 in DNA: TGTGCCAGCAGTTTGCAGGGGAACACCGGGGAGCTGTTTTTT. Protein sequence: CASSLQGNTGELFF.

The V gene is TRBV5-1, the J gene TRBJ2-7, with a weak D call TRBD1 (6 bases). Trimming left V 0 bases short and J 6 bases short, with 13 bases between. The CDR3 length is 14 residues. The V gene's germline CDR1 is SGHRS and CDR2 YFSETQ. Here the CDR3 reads CASSLALTRGEQYF. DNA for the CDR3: TGCGCCAGCAGCTTGGCACTCACCAGGGGCGAGCAGTACTTC.

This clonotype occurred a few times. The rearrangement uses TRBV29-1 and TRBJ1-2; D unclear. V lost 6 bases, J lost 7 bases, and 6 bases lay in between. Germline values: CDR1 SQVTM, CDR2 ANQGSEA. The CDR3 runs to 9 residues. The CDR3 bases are TGCAGCGTATCCGGTGGCTACACCTTC. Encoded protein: CSVSGGYTF.

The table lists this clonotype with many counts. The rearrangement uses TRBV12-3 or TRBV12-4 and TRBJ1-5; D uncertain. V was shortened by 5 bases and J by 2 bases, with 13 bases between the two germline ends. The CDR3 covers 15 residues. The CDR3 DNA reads TGTGCCAGCAGTCCATCGGAACCACGCAATCAGCCCCAGCATTTT. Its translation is CASSPSEPRNQPQHF.

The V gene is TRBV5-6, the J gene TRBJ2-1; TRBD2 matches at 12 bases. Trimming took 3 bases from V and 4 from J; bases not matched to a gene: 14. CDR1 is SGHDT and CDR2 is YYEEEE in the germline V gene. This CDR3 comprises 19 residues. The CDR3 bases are TGTGCCAGCAGCTCGGAGGGCCTAGCGGGAGGGCGAAGATACAATGAGCAGTTCTTC. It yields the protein CASSSEGLAGGRRYNEQFF.

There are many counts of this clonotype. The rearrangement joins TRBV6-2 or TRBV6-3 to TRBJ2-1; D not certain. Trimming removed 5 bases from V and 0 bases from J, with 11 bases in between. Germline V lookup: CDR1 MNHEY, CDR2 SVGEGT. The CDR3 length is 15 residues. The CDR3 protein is CASSLTPYSYNEQFF. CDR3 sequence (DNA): TGTGCCAGCAGTCTTACACCCTACTCCTACAATGAGCAGTTCTTC.

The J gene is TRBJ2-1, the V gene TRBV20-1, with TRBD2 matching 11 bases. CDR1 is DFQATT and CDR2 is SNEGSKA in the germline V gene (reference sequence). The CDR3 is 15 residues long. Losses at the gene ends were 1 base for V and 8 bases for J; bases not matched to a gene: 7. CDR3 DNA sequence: TGCAGTGCTAGAGGGGGACTAGCGGCCGGCGATGAGCAGTTCTTC. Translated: CSARGGLAAGDEQFF.

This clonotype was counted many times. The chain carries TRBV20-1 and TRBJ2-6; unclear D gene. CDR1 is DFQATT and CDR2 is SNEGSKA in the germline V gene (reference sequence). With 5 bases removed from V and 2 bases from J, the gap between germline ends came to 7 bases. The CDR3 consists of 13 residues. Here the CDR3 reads CSAAVTGANVLTF. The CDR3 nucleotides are TGCAGTGCTGCGGTGACTGGGGCCAACGTCCTGACTTTC.

The CDR3 spells CASSQEDRVGQPQHF. The CDR3 DNA sequence: TGCGCCAGCAGCCAGGAAGACAGGGTCGGGCAGCCCCAGCATTTT. The chain combines TRBV4-3 with TRBJ1-5, with TRBD1 matching over 7 bases. Germline CDR1 reads LGHNA; CDR2 reads YSLEER. V shed 3 bases, J shed 7 bases, and the junction held 9 bases outside the gene matches. This CDR3 region has 15 residues.

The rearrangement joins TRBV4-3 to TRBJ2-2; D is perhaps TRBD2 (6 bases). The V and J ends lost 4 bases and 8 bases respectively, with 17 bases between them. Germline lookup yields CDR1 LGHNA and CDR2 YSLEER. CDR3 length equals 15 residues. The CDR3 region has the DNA TGCGCCAGCAGCCTCGGAGCGGGCGGGCGTGGGGAGCTGTTTTTT. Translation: CASSLGAGGRGELFF.

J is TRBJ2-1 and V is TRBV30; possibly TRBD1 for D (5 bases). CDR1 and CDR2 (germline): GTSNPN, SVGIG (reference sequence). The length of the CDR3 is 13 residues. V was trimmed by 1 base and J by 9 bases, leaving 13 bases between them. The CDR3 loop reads CAWSGQMSSEQFF. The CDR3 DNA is TGTGCCTGGAGTGGACAGATGTCTTCTGAGCAGTTCTTC.

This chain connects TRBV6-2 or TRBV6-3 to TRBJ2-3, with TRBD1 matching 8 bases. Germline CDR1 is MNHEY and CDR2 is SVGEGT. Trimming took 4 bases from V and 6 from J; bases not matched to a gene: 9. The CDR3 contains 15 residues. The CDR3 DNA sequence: TGTGCCAGCAGTTTATATAGACAGGGGTTGGATACGCAGTATTTT. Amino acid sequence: CASSLYRQGLDTQYF.